The source of this T cell receptor (beta chain) is a study of blood T cell repertoires in COVID-19. CDR3 length: 12 amino acids. Germline V gene data show CDR1 as ENHRY and CDR2 as SYGVKD. Deletions cut 11 bases from V and 7 bases from J, with 15 bases between. Sequenced by immunoSEQ multiplex PCR; TCRdb stores in-frame clones only, minus some. The sample records fewer than 600,000 clones, more than 75% being singletons. The source of this sequence is a woman aged 40 to 49 who had recovered from COVID-19. The V call is TRBV10-3, the J call TRBJ2-1; D ambiguous. Sequencing input: PBMCs or T cells enriched from blood (not recorded which). This CDR3 is CAARGGDNEQFF. CDR3 nucleotide sequence: TGTGCCGCCCGCGGTGGAGATAATGAGCAGTTCTTC.